A single sample is the source of the 4 T cell receptor beta chains below, sequenced in a study of CD8 T cells in Susac syndrome. With random hexamers, 0.5 to 1 ug RNA was reverse transcribed. TCRdb recomputed calls from the immunoSEQ multiplex PCR reads with MiXCR, one row per CDR3 protein. The sample lists around 150,000 distinct CDR3 sequences, 85% to 95% occurring once. Sample: CD4+ T cells from PBMCs. The receptor set was obtained from a human donor in good health.

CDR3 bases: TGTGCCAGCAGTAAACGCGACAGGGTAAGCTCCTACGAGCAGTACTTC. Translated, it gives CASSKRDRVSSYEQYF. V usage is TRBV6-1 and J usage is TRBJ2-7; 7 nucleotides line up with TRBD1. The V gene end was trimmed by 5 bases and the J gene end by 0 bases; junction bases not matched to a gene: 10. This CDR3 has 16 amino acids. Germline-derived CDR1 and CDR2 are MNHNS and SASEGT.

As for this clonotype: An end of the junction differs from the germline gene, which may be a read error. The chain employs TRBV5-6 and TRBJ2-4; D unclear. The CDR3 extends over 14 amino acids. Germline-derived CDR1 and CDR2 are SGHDT and YYEEEE. As DNA, the CDR3 is TGTGCCAGCAGCTTGTCTGGCCCCAACAACATTCAGTACTTC. Its protein is CASSLSGPNNIQYF.

The V call is TRBV7-3, the J call TRBJ2-3; D call uncertain. The V and J ends lost 4 bases and 10 bases respectively, with 12 bases between them. CDR1 and CDR2 from the germline V gene are SGHTA and FQGTGA. This CDR3 spans 12 amino acids. Here the CDR3 reads CASSSFGGAQYF. The CDR3, as DNA: TGTGCCAGCAGCTCCTTCGGCGGAGCGCAGTATTTT.

As for this clonotype: An end of the junction does not agree with germline; a read error may underlie this. V usage is TRBV11-2 and J usage is TRBJ2-7, with 11 bases aligning to TRBD1. The CDR3 has 15 amino acids. Germline V lookup: CDR1 SGHAT, CDR2 FQNNGV. The CDR3: CASSLGASDRGLLDF. Here the CDR3 DNA reads TGTGCCAGCAGCTTAGGGGCCTCGGACAGGGGGCTTCTGGACTTC. Full variable domain (remainder filled in from reference TRBV11-2 and TRBJ2-7): EAGVAQSPRYKIIEKRQSVAFWCNPISGHATLYWYQQILGQGPKLLIQFQNNGVVDDSQLPKDRFSAERLKGVDSTLKIQPAKLEDSAVYLCASSLGASDRGLLDFGPGTRLTVT.